The T cell receptor (beta chain) under discussion was sequenced for a study of T and B cells in COVID-19 patients. Study results and caveats: Sorted SARS-CoV-2-responsive or tetramer+ T cells and CD4+, regulatory and CD8+ subsets were not yet sequenced. At recovery TRB diversity and richness exceeded healthy donors, after highly clonal active COVID-19 repertoires.

By share, this clonotype ranks as medium-sized (0.01 to 0.1%). The antigen remains undetermined. Each TRB amplification used roughly 220-550 ng of genomic DNA from blood. Trimming cost V 2 bases and J 0 bases, with 14 bases left between them. The CDR3 spans 18 residues. Germline V lookup: CDR1 KGHSH, CDR2 LQKENI. BIOMED2 TRB-A/B primer pools were used in multiplex TRB PCR. TCRdb processed the multiplex PCR reads anew with MiXCR; each CDR3 protein has one entry. The data show around 5,200 distinct CDR3 sequences, 27% seen once. V usage is TRBV18 and J usage is TRBJ1-6; D remains unclear. Material: blood. The receptor was derived from a human donor with active COVID-19. The CDR3 nucleotides are TGTGCCAGCTCACCAGCTATGACGGCTGGCTCCTATAATTCACCCCTCCACTTT. It translates to CASSPAMTAGSYNSPLHF. The whole variable domain, filled in from reference TRBV18 and TRBJ1-6, reads NAGVMQNPRHLVRRRGQEARLRCSPMKGHSHVYWYRQLPEEGLKFMVYLQKENIIDESGMPKERFSAEFPKEGPSILRIQQVVRGDSAAYFCASSPAMTAGSYNSPLHFGNGTRLTVT.